Presented here are 8 T cell receptor beta chains from one specimen sequenced in a study of blood T cells in healthy people across ages. Sample-barcoded 5' priming and a J-beta primer mix drove a second PCR of roughly 7 to 11 cycles. MiXCR, run by TCRdb on the 5' RACE reads, gives a single entry per CDR3 protein. The sample lists 790,000 or so distinct CDR3 sequences, around half seen once, with over 15% in the top ten. Source material: blood. All receptors come from a man older than 75 in good health.

This chain links TRBV20-1 with TRBJ2-2; D might be TRBD2 (5 bases). The CDR3 runs 14 residues. CDR1 DFQATT and CDR2 SNEGSKA come from the germline V gene (reference sequence). Trimming took 3 bases from V and 8 from J, leaving 16 bases between them. The CDR3, as DNA: TGCAGTGCTAGTGGGCCAGCGGCCGAGGGGGAGCTGTTTTTT. It encodes CSASGPAAEGELFF.

As regards this clonotype: An end of the junction does not agree with germline; a read error may underlie this. In nucleotides, the CDR3 is TGCAGTGCTCGGGCCGGGAGAGACTATGACTACACCTTC. It specifies CSARAGRDYDYTF. The chain carries TRBV20-1 and TRBJ1-2; D gene uncertain. This CDR3 has 13 amino acids. Germline-derived CDR1 and CDR2 are DFQATT and SNEGSKA (reference sequence).

This clonotype turned up a few times. The gene calls are TRBV27 and TRBJ2-5, with 7 bases matching TRBD1. The germline V gene has CDR1 MNHEY and CDR2 SMNVEV (reference sequence). The trim removed 7 bases at V and 2 bases at J, leaving 7 bases unmatched. The CDR3 covers 14 residues. In nucleotides, the CDR3 is TGTGCCAGCAAAGATGAACAGGGGCAAGAGACCCAGTACTTC. Its translation is CASKDEQGQETQYF.

The count of this clonotype is one. The chain has TRBV10-3 and TRBJ2-7, with TRBD1 matching over 8 bases. Germline lookup yields CDR1 ENHRY and CDR2 SYGVKD. Trimming removed 3 bases from V and 12 bases from J; junction bases left unmatched: 7. This CDR3 comprises 12 residues. This CDR3 reads CAISDSRQGPYF. CDR3 nucleotide sequence: TGTGCCATCAGTGATAGCCGACAGGGGCCGTACTTC.

The chain couples TRBV12-3 or TRBV12-4 to TRBJ2-5; D not certain. Trimming took 5 bases from V and 0 from J, leaving 7 bases between them. The CDR3 is 13 residues long. This CDR3 is CASSRANQETQYF. CDR3 in DNA: TGTGCCAGCAGTAGGGCTAACCAAGAGACCCAGTACTTC.

This chain connects TRBV20-1 to TRBJ1-6; D is unresolved. V was trimmed by 6 bases and J by 7 bases, leaving 16 bases between them. CDR1 and CDR2 from the germline V gene are DFQATT and SNEGSKA (reference sequence). CDR3 length: 14 residues. CDR3 protein: CSAPQGSRNSPLHF. The DNA of the CDR3 is TGCAGTGCCCCTCAAGGGAGCAGAAATTCACCCCTCCACTTT.

This clonotype was seen many times. The V and J genes are TRBV7-2 and TRBJ1-6, with unresolved D. This CDR3 has 13 amino acids. V gave up 2 bases and J gave up 9 bases, with 8 bases separating them. Germline lookup yields CDR1 SGHTA and CDR2 FQGNSA. The CDR3 reads CASSLSWGSPLHF. The DNA of the CDR3 is TGTGCCAGCAGCTTATCTTGGGGTTCACCCCTCCACTTT.

The J gene is TRBJ2-3, the V gene TRBV5-1, with 7 bases lining up with TRBD2. Germline CDR1 reads SGHRS; CDR2 reads YFSETQ. The CDR3 sequence is 13 residues long. V was clipped by 3 bases and J by 6 bases; unmatched bases: 4. In DNA, the CDR3 is TGCGCCAGCAGCTCCGGACTAGAGGATACGCAGTATTTT. Protein product: CASSSGLEDTQYF.